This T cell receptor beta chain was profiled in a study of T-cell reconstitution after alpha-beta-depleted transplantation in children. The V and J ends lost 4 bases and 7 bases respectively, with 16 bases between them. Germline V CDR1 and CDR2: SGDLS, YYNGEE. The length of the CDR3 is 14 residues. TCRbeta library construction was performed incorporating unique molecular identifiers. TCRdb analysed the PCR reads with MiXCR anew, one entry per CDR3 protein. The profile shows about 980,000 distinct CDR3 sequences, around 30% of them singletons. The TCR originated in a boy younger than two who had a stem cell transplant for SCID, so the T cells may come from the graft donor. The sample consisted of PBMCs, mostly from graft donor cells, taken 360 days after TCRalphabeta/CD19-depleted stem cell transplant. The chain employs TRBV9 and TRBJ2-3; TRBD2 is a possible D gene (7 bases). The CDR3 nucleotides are TGTGCCAGCAGCCCCGAGGGGGGGGCCCATACGCAGTATTTT. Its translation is CASSPEGGAHTQYF.